Sequencing of this TCR beta chain was carried out in a study of OX40 agonist ivuxolimab in advanced cancers. Study overall: Prior anti-PD-1, anti-PD-L1 or anti-CTLA-4 therapy did not bar entry, and more than 35% had some.

Clones were read by immunoSEQ multiplex PCR, and TCRdb kept only the in-frame ones, dropping some. The sample carries approximately 79,000 clones, around 86% recorded once. The CDR3 covers 16 residues. V trimming: 5 bases; J trimming: 5 bases; junction bases outside the gene matches: 7. Germline CDR1 and CDR2: LNHDA and SQIVND (reference sequence). Blood sampling was done at baseline, cycle 4 day 1, and cycle 7 day 1. This chain links TRBV19 with TRBJ2-2, with 11 bases fitting TRBD1. The clonotype was recovered from an adult with an advanced solid tumor such as melanoma, head and neck, liver or kidney cancer. The sequences come from CD4+ or CD8+ T cells sorted from blood, collected in a trial of the OX40 agonist ivuxolimab. Written as DNA, the CDR3 is TGTGCCAGTAGTCCCATAGGGACAGGGGGGACCGGGGAGCTGTTTTTT. Translated, it gives CASSPIGTGGTGELFF.